One sample yielded the 9 T cell receptor beta chains listed below, sequenced in a study of shared clonotypes between healthy human individuals. Profiling relied on immunoSEQ multiplex PCR, and the TCRdb table lists in-frame clones only, not all of them. Of around 2.5 million clones listed, 93% are singletons. Input material: naive CD4+ T cells from PBMCs. Subset described: CD45RA+ positively selected. These receptors all stem from a man younger than 30 in good health. Some clones in this sample may be carry-over from other donors' samples.

The J gene is TRBJ1-4, the V gene TRBV30, with D possibly being TRBD1 (6 bases). The CDR3 is made up of 15 amino acids. Trimming removed 3 bases from V and 3 bases from J, with 14 bases in between. CDR1 is GTSNPN, CDR2 SVGIG, per germline (reference sequence). CDR3 sequence (DNA): TGTGCCTGGAGCCTACAAGGACAGCCTAATGAAAAACTGTTTTTT. Translated: CAWSLQGQPNEKLFF.

The CDR3 sequence is CATSRAAQQAAYDNDEQFF. The CDR3, as DNA: TGTGCCACCAGCAGAGCAGCCCAGCAGGCGGCATATGATAACGATGAGCAGTTCTTC. The V call is TRBV15, the J call TRBJ2-1; D call uncertain. This CDR3 region has 19 residues. V lost 1 base, J lost 8 bases, and 27 bases lay in between. Germline V gene data show CDR1 as LNHNV and CDR2 as YYDKDF (reference sequence).

V is TRBV2 and J is TRBJ1-5, with D uncertain. Trimming pared 3 bases from V and 6 bases from J, leaving 6 bases between. This CDR3 contains 12 residues. Germline lookup yields CDR1 SNHLY and CDR2 FYNNEI. The chain's CDR3 is CASSEMGQPQHF. CDR3 bases: TGTGCCAGCAGTGAGATGGGTCAGCCCCAGCATTTT.

V and J are TRBV5-4 and TRBJ2-3; tentatively, D is TRBD1 (5 bases). CDR3 length equals 14 residues. The germline V and J ends were trimmed by 4 bases and 1 base, with 10 bases remaining between them. CDR1 SGHNT and CDR2 YYREEE come from the germline V gene (reference sequence). CDR3 DNA: TGTGCCAGCAGCAGGGGTCTGGGCACAGATACGCAGTATTTT. It encodes CASSRGLGTDTQYF. The full variable domain, completed using reference TRBV5-4 and TRBJ2-3, is ETGVTQSPTHLIKTRGQQVTLRCSSQSGHNTVSWYQQALGQGPQFIFQYYREEENGRGNFPPRFSGLQFPNYSSELNVNALELDDSALYLCASSRGLGTDTQYFGPGTRLTVL.

V and J are TRBV9 and TRBJ2-1, with 8 positions matching TRBD2. Germline V CDR1 and CDR2: SGDLS, YYNGEE. V dropped 1 base and J dropped 0; count of bases not matched to a gene: 3. The CDR3 length is 16 residues. The CDR3 reads CASSVRAGDSYNEQFF. Written as DNA, the CDR3 is TGTGCCAGCAGCGTAAGAGCGGGAGACTCCTACAATGAGCAGTTCTTC.

The chain couples TRBV11-2 to TRBJ2-7; D gene uncertain. Looked up from germline, CDR1 is SGHAT and CDR2 is FQNNGV. The CDR3 totals 12 residues. V lost 4 bases to trimming and J lost 2 bases, with 6 bases between them. DNA of the CDR3: TGTGCCAGCAGCTCTTCAGCCTACGAGCAGTACTTC. Its protein is CASSSSAYEQYF.

V usage is TRBV29-1 and J usage is TRBJ1-5; D unclear. The V gene's germline CDR1 is SQVTM and CDR2 ANQGSEA. This CDR3 has 12 residues. V lost 7 bases and J 3 bases, leaving 10 bases between the germline ends. CDR3 in DNA: TGCAGCGGTTCCGCACACAATCAGCCCCAGCATTTT. Its protein product is CSGSAHNQPQHF. Using reference TRBV29-1 and TRBJ1-5 for the parts outside the CDR3, the full variable domain is SAVISQKPSRDICQRGTSLTIQCQVDSQVTMMFWYRQQPGQSLTLIATANQGSEATYESGFVIDKFPISRPNLTFSTLTVSNMSPEDSSIYLCSGSAHNQPQHFGDGTRLSIL.

The CDR3 DNA sequence: TGTGCCAGCAGCGGAAATAACGACCGTGAAGCTTTCTTT. It specifies CASSGNNDREAFF. The chain is built from TRBV6-1 and TRBJ1-1; D not resolved. The germline CDR1 and CDR2 sequences are MNHNS and SASEGT. The CDR3 loop spans 13 amino acids. V gave up 6 bases and J gave up 7 bases, with 15 bases separating them.

The V gene is TRBV7-9, the J gene TRBJ2-7; the D gene is possibly TRBD1 (5 bases). V was trimmed by 3 bases and J by 2 bases, leaving 17 bases between them. Germline assignment: CDR1 SEHNR and CDR2 FQNEAQ (reference sequence). This CDR3 is 16 amino acids long. The CDR3 reads CASSFVGQGKTYEQYF. CDR3 bases: TGTGCCAGCAGCTTCGTTGGGCAGGGAAAGACCTACGAGCAGTACTTC.